This T cell receptor beta chain was retrieved from a study of blood T cell repertoires in COVID-19. Measured with immunoSEQ multiplex PCR; TCRdb has only the in-frame clones, and not every one. In the table there are 200,000 to 250,000 clones, over 75% of which are singletons. Cohorts were assigned according to the clinical history that participants reported. V shed 6 bases and J shed 4 bases, with 15 bases lying between them. The CDR3 sequence is 15 residues long. Germline V gene sequence: CDR1 LNHDA, CDR2 SQIVND (reference sequence). The sequencing input was PBMCs or T cells enriched from blood (not recorded which). The source of this sequence is a woman aged 55 to 70 who had recovered from COVID-19. The chain recombines TRBV19 with TRBJ1-4; D is possibly TRBD1 (5 bases). This CDR3 reads CASSPDRSVNEKLFF. The CDR3 DNA follows: TGTGCCAGTAGCCCCGACAGATCTGTTAATGAAAAACTGTTTTTT.